This TCR beta chain is drawn from a study of blood T cells in healthy people across ages. Notes on the study in general: The donors' CMV status was not determined, possibly confounding changes in expanded clonotypes.

This clonotype has more than one count but fewer than ten. Its matching antigen is unknown. The authors ran a second PCR of roughly 6 to 11 cycles using a sample-barcoded 5' primer and a J-beta primer mix. Each CDR3 protein is one row after TCRdb ran MiXCR on the 5' RACE reads. The table shows about 1.1 million distinct CDR3 sequences, with 35% to 40% occurring only once. Each individual donor underwent a draw of approximately 10 milliliters of peripheral blood. The V gene's germline CDR1 is MNHEY and CDR2 SMNVEV (reference sequence). This CDR3 region has 17 residues. Losses at the gene ends were 0 bases for V and 1 base for J; bases not matched to a gene: 5.

This TCR was sampled from a man aged 18 to 30 in good health. The sequenced sample consisted of blood. The chain has TRBV27 and TRBJ1-4; TRBD1 aligns across 7 bases. CDR3: CASSLSVPGGTNEKLFF. The CDR3 bases are TGTGCCAGCAGTTTATCGGTACCAGGGGGAACTAATGAAAAACTGTTTTTT.